This entry lists 5 T cell receptor beta chains sequenced from one sample in a study of shared clonotypes between healthy human individuals. Only CD45RO-negative cells positively selected for CCR7 counted as naive CD8 cells, so terminally differentiated effector memory CD45RA+ cells were excluded. Method: immunoSEQ multiplex PCR; TCRdb's copy keeps in-frame clones and lacks some. The sample contains roughly 2,000,000 clones, about 95% of which appear only once. The sample comprised naive CD8+ T cells sorted from blood. These receptors were obtained from a man in his late teens or twenties in good health.

Of note for this clone: The sample carries other DNA sequences with the same CDR3. The chain is built from TRBV11-2 and TRBJ2-7, with D perhaps matching TRBD2 (6 bases). The CDR3 sequence is 12 residues long. Germline CDR1 is SGHAT and CDR2 is FQNNGV. Trimming took 1 base from V and 6 from J, leaving 7 bases between them. As DNA, the CDR3 is TGTGCCAGCAGCTTAGGGGGAGGCGAGCAGTACTTC. Translation gives CASSLGGGEQYF.

V gene TRBV29-1 combines with J gene TRBJ1-1, with 7 positions matching TRBD1. CDR3 size: 13 residues. Per the germline V gene, CDR1 is SQVTM and CDR2 is ANQGSEA. J lost 2 bases, V lost 7 bases, and 7 bases had no gene match. CDR3 bases: TGCAGCGCACTACAGGGGAGAAACACTGAAGCTTTCTTT. The encoded protein is CSALQGRNTEAFF.

The chain has TRBV27 and TRBJ1-5; D remains unclear. Trimming removed 4 bases from V and 1 base from J, with 14 bases in between. In germline, CDR1 is MNHEY, CDR2 SMNVEV (reference sequence). The CDR3 extends over 16 amino acids. The CDR3 region has the DNA TGTGCCAGCAGTTCTGGACTTGGGGAAAGCAATCAGCCCCAGCATTTT. Its translation is CASSSGLGESNQPQHF.

This chain links TRBV28 with TRBJ1-5, with TRBD1 matching over 8 bases. CDR1 is MDHEN and CDR2 is SYDVKM in the germline V gene. The V segment lost 6 bases and the J segment 7 bases; nucleotides outside the gene matches: 11. The CDR3 length is 15 residues. The CDR3 sequence: CASSRPGTGTQPQHF. CDR3 nucleotide sequence: TGTGCCAGCAGCCGACCCGGGACAGGTACGCAGCCCCAGCATTTT.

Turning to this clone: Additional DNA sequences in this sample encode the identical CDR3. This chain links TRBV2 with TRBJ2-5; no clear D gene. The germline CDR1 and CDR2 sequences are SNHLY and FYNNEI. This CDR3 spans 11 amino acids. V dropped 5 bases and J dropped 4 bases, with 5 bases sitting between them. The DNA for the CDR3 is TGTGCCAGCAGTCCGATAGAGACCCAGTACTTC. Translated, it gives CASSPIETQYF.